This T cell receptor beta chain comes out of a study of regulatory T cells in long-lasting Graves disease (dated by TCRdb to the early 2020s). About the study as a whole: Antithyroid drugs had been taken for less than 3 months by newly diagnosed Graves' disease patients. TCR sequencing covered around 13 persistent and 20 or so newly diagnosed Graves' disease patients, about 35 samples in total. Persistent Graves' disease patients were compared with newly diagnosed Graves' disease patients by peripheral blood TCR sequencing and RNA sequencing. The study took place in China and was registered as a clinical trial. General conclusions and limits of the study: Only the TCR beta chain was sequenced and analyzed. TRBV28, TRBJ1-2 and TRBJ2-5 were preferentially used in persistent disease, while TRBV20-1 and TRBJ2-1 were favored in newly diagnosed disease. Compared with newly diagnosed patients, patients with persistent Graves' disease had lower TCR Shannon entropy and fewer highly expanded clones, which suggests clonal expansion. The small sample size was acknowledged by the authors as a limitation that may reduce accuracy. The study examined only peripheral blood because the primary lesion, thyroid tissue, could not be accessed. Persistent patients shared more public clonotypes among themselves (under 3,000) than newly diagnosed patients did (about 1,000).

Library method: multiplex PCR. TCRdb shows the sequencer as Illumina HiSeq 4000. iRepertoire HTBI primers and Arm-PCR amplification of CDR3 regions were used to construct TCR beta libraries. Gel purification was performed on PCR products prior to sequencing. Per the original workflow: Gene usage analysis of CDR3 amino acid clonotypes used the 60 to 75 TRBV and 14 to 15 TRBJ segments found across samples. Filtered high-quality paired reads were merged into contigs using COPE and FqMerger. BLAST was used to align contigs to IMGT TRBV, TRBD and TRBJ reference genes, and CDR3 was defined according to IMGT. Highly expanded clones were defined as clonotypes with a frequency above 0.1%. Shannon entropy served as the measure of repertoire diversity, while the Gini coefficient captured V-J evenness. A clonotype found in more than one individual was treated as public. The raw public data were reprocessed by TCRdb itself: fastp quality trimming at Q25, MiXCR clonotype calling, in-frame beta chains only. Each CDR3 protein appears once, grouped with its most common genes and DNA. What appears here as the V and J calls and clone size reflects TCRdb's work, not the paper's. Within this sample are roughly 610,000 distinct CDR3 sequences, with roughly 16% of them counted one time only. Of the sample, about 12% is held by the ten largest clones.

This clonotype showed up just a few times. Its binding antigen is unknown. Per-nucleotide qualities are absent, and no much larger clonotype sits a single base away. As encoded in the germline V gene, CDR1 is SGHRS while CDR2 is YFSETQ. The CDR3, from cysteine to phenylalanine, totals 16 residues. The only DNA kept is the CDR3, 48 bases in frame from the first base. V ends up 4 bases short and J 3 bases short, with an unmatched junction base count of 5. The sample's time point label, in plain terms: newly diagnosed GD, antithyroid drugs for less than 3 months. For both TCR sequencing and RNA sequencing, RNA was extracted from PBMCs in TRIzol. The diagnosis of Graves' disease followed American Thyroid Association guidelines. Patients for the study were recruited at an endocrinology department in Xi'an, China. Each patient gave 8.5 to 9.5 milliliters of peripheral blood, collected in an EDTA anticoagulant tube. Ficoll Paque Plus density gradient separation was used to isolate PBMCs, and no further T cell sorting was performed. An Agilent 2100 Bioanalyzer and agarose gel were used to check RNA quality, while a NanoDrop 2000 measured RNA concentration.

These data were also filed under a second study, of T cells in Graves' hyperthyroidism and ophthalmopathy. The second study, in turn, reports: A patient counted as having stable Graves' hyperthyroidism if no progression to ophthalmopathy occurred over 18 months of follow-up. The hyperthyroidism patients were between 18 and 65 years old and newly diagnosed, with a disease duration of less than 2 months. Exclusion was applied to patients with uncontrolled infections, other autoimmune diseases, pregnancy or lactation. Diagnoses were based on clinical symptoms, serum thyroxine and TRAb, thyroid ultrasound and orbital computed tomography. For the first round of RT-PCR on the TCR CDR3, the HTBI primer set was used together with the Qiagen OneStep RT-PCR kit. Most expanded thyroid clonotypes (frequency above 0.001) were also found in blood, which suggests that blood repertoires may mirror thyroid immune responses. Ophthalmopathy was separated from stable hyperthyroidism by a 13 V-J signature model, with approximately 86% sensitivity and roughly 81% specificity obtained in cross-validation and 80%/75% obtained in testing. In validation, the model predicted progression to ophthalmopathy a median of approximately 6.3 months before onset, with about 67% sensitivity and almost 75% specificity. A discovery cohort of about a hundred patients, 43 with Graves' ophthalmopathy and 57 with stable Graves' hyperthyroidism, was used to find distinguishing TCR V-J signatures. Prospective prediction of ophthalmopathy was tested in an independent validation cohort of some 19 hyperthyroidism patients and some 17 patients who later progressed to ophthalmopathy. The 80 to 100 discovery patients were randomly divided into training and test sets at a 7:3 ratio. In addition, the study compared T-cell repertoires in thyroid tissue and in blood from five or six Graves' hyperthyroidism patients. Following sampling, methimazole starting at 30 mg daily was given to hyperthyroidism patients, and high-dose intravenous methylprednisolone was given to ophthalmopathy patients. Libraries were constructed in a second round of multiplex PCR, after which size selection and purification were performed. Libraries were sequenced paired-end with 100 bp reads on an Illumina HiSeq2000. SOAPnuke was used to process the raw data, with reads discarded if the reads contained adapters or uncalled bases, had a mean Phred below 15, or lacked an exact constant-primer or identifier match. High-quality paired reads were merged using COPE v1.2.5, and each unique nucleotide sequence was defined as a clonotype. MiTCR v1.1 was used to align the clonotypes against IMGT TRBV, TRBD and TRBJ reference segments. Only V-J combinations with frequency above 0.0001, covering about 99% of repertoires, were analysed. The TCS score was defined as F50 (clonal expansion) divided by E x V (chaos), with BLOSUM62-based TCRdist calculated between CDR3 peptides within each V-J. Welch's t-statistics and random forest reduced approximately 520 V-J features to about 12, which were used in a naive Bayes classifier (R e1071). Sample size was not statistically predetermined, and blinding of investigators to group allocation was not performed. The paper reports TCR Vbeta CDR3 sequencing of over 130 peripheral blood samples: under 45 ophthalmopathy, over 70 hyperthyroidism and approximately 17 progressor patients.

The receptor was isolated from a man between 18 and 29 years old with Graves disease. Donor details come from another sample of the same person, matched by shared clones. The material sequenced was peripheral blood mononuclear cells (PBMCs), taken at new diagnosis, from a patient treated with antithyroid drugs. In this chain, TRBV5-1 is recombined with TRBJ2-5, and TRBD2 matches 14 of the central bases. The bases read TGCGCCAGCAGCCATCAGGGACTAGCGGGAGAAGAGACCCAGTACTTC. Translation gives CASSHQGLAGEETQYF.